Listed below are T cell receptor beta chains from one sample, sequenced in a study of blood T cell repertoires in COVID-19. The assay was immunoSEQ multiplex PCR, and TCRdb's table has in-frame clones only and misses some. This sample carries about 46,000 clones, approximately 85% of them seen once, and the ten largest clones take around 33%. The sample taken for sequencing was peripheral blood. These receptors originate from an elderly woman with COVID-19, enrolled during active disease. The CDR3 runs from the conserved cysteine through the conserved F or W. The D gene is left open where the match is weak. A clone size is listed for some rows: how often the clone was seen (once, few, many), or a class if it is expanded.

V	size	D	J	DNA	CDR3
TRBV7-8	NA	NA	TRBJ2-2	TGTGCCAGCAGCTTAGCGGGATTATCGGGGACCGGGGAGCTGTTTTTT	CASSLAGLSGTGELFF
TRBV19	NA	NA	TRBJ2-3	TGTGCCAGTAGTATACCTTCGTGGGGCGTAGGAAGCACAGATACGCAGTATTTT	CASSIPSWGVGSTDTQYF
TRBV7-2	NA	TRBD2	TRBJ2-1	TGTGCCAGCAGTCCAAGCTGGGTAGCGGGAGCACGTGAGCAGTTCTTC	CASSPSWVAGAREQFF
TRBV5-8	NA	TRBD1	TRBJ1-1	TGTGCCAGCAGCCGCCAACAGGGGACCACTGAAGCTTTCTTT	CASSRQQGTTEAFF
TRBV28	few	TRBD2	TRBJ2-7	TGTGCCAGCAGTTTACCCCGACTAGCGGGAGGACACGAGCAGTACTTC	CASSLPRLAGGHEQYF
TRBV28	NA	TRBD2	TRBJ2-7	TGTGCCAGCAGTTTAGCGGGGGACGAGCAGTACTTC	CASSLAGDEQYF
TRBV14	NA	NA	TRBJ1-1	TGTGCCAGCAGCCAAAGGACACGGATGAACACTGAAGCTTTCTTT	CASSQRTRMNTEAFF
TRBV7-3	NA	NA	TRBJ2-5	TGTGCCAGCAGCTGGGGTTCGGGGGAGACCCAGTACTTC	CASSWGSGETQYF
TRBV7-2	NA	NA	TRBJ1-1	TGTGCCAGCAGCCCCGGGGGGGGAAGTACTGAAGCTTTCTTT	CASSPGGGSTEAFF
TRBV24-1	NA	TRBD2	TRBJ2-1	TGTGCCACCAGTGATTTAGGCGGGAGCTCCTACAATGAGCAGTTCTTC	CATSDLGGSSYNEQFF
TRBV3-1/TRBV3-2	once	NA	TRBJ1-2	TGTGCCAGCAGCCAACTATTGGGGCATGGCTACACCTTC	CASSQLLGHGYTF
TRBV15	NA	NA	TRBJ2-5	TGTGCCACCAGCAGAGATGATCTAGCATACGAGACCCAGTACTTC	CATSRDDLAYETQYF
TRBV23-1	NA	NA	TRBJ1-5	TGCGCCAGCCGTCCCCCGGGGGGGGCGGGGGCCCCAGGGCCCCAGCATTTT	CASRPPGGAGAPGPQHF
TRBV7-2	NA	NA	TRBJ1-5	TGTGCCAGCAGCTTGGAGACAGGTTTCAATCAGCCCCAGCATTTT	CASSLETGFNQPQHF
TRBV9	NA	TRBD1	TRBJ2-2	TGTGCCAGCAGCCTGAACCCCGGGACAGCGAACACCGGGGAGCTGTTTTTT	CASSLNPGTANTGELFF
TRBV10-3	NA	NA	TRBJ2-3	TGTGCCATCAGTGCTACGGGTACAGATACGCAGTATTTT	CAISATGTDTQYF
TRBV2	NA	TRBD1	TRBJ1-1	TGTGCCAGCAACCTAGACAGGGAAACTGAAGCTTTCTTT	CASNLDRETEAFF
TRBV13	NA	TRBD1	TRBJ1-2	TGTGCCAGCAGGACAGGGGGCTTCAACTATGGCTACACCTTC	CASRTGGFNYGYTF
TRBV7-9	NA	NA	TRBJ2-3	TGTGCCAGCAGCCCCCGGACTCAAGGGGGAAGCACAGATACGCAGTATTTT	CASSPRTQGGSTDTQYF
TRBV6-5	NA	TRBD1	TRBJ2-3	TGTGCCAGCAGTTATAGGGGGCCCTCTAGCACAGATACGCAGTATTTT	CASSYRGPSSTDTQYF
TRBV28	NA	TRBD1	TRBJ1-6	TGTGCCAGCAGTTTGGACAGGGAAAGCTCCTATAATTCACCCCTCCACTTT	CASSLDRESSYNSPLHF
TRBV4-2	NA	NA	TRBJ2-3	TGTGCCAGCAGCCAAGATCTAGGTGATACGCAGTATTTT	CASSQDLGDTQYF
TRBV5-6	NA	TRBD2	TRBJ2-5	TGTGCCAGCGGTAGACTAGCGGGCGCCCAAGAGACCCAGTACTTC	CASGRLAGAQETQYF
TRBV7-9	NA	NA	TRBJ2-3	TGCGCAACCCCAGAAACAGACCCTAGCACAGATACGCAGTATTTT	CATPETDPSTDTQYF
TRBV12-3/TRBV12-4	NA	NA	TRBJ2-1	TGTGCCAGCAGTTTTGGACAGTTCAATGAGCAGTTCTTC	CASSFGQFNEQFF
TRBV2	NA	NA	TRBJ2-6	TGTGCCAGCAGTGACCGGGGATCTGGGGCCAACGTCCTGACTTTC	CASSDRGSGANVLTF
TRBV28	NA	NA	TRBJ1-4	TGTGCCACCCTAGTTGCAACTAATGAAAAACTGTTTTTT	CATLVATNEKLFF
TRBV14	NA	NA	TRBJ1-6	TGTGCCAGCAGCCTATTAAGGACCGCGGGCGGTGATTCACCCCTCCACTTT	CASSLLRTAGGDSPLHF
TRBV5-1	NA	TRBD1	TRBJ1-2	TGCGCCAGCAGCTTGCTGGGACAGGGGAACTATGGCTACACCTTC	CASSLLGQGNYGYTF
TRBV2	NA	TRBD1	TRBJ2-1	TGTGCCAGCCTCCGGGACAGGGGGCATGGTGAGCAGTTCTTC	CASLRDRGHGEQFF